What follows are 7 T cell receptor beta chains derived from one specimen sequenced in a study of blood T cell repertoires in COVID-19. Only in-frame clones appear in the TCRdb table, and some are missing; sequencing was by immunoSEQ multiplex PCR. The repertoire holds nearly 200,000 clones, 86% seen once, with approximately 0.75% in the top ten. The source material was peripheral blood. Receptors originate from a woman between 70 and 85 years old with acute or convalescent COVID-19.

The chain recombines TRBV15 with TRBJ1-2; TRBD1 is a possible D gene (6 bases). This CDR3 region has 14 residues. Germline values: CDR1 LNHNV, CDR2 YYDKDF (reference sequence). Trimming took off 1 base at V and 6 bases at J, with 12 bases between the two ends. In DNA, the CDR3 is TGTGCCACCAGCAGAGGCGACAGGTTCCATGGCTACACCTTC. Translated, it gives CATSRGDRFHGYTF.

The gene calls are TRBV9 and TRBJ2-7, with TRBD2 identical over 10 bases. CDR1 and CDR2 from the germline V gene are SGDLS and YYNGEE. This CDR3 contains 16 residues. Trimming cost V 0 bases and J 4 bases; bases outside gene matches: 7. The CDR3 nucleotides are TGTGCCAGCAGCGTAGGCCCCTGGACTAGCGGTTACGAGCAGTACTTC. The encoded protein is CASSVGPWTSGYEQYF.

This clone was counted many times. The chain is built from TRBV23-1 and TRBJ1-3; D is ambiguous. TRBV23-1 falls under the ORF class, with uncertain function. This CDR3 region has 15 residues. Trimming removed 9 bases from V and 0 bases from J, with 15 bases in between. Here the CDR3 DNA reads TGCGCCAGTCCCTGTACGGGGAGCTCTGGAAACACCATATATTTT. Its translation is CASPCTGSSGNTIYF.

The chain links TRBV7-2 to TRBJ2-3; 8 bases align to TRBD2. There are 14 residues in the CDR3. V lost 3 bases, J lost 4 bases, and 3 bases stayed unmatched. The germline V gene has CDR1 SGHTA and CDR2 FQGNSA. The CDR3: CASSFTAGADTQYF. The DNA for the CDR3 is TGTGCCAGCAGCTTCACAGCGGGAGCAGATACGCAGTATTTT.

V is TRBV15 and J is TRBJ1-3; 7 positions agree with TRBD1. The V gene end was trimmed by 1 base and the J gene end by 0 bases; junction bases not matched to a gene: 12. The CDR3 extends over 19 amino acids. Germline CDR1 is LNHNV and CDR2 is YYDKDF (reference sequence). This CDR3 reads CATSRGWRQTGRSGNTIYF. The CDR3 DNA follows: TGTGCCACCAGCAGAGGGTGGAGACAGACAGGGCGCTCTGGAAACACCATATATTTT.

This chain links TRBV18 with TRBJ2-1; the D gene is possibly TRBD2 (5 bases). Germline CDR1 KGHSH, CDR2 LQKENI. V was shortened by 3 bases and J by 0 bases, with 9 bases between the two germline ends. This CDR3 has 15 amino acids. The CDR3 nucleotides are TGTGCCAGCTCACCCCTTAGCGTCTCCTACAATGAGCAGTTCTTC. This gives the protein CASSPLSVSYNEQFF.

The genes are TRBV11-1 and TRBJ2-7, with 7 bases matching TRBD2. The J segment lost 3 bases and the V segment lost 8 bases, leaving 10 bases of the junction unmatched. This CDR3 comprises 14 residues. The germline V gene encodes CDR1 SGHAT and CDR2 FQDESV (reference sequence). The CDR3 nucleotides are TGTGCCAGCGCGTTCTCCCCGGGAGGCTACGAGCAGTACTTC. It specifies CASAFSPGGYEQYF.